Listed below are T cell receptor beta chains from one sample, sequenced in a study of T cells in Graves' hyperthyroidism and ophthalmopathy. TCRdb ran MiXCR on the multiplex PCR reads and lists one entry per CDR3 protein. Among around 610,000 distinct CDR3 sequences listed, over 12% were seen once. The specimen sequenced was blood. These receptors were collected from a woman in her 40s with Graves' ophthalmopathy. CDR3s include the opening cysteine and the closing phenylalanine or tryptophan. A D gene is named only where the DNA matches it firmly. Size is omitted from some rows. Given values are once, few, many or a class for expanded clones.

v_gene	d_gene	abundance	j_gene	CDR3aa	CDR3nt
TRBV20-1	-	many	TRBJ2-7	CSAREGPGAYEQYF	TGCAGTGCTAGAGAAGGACCCGGGGCCTACGAGCAGTACTTC
TRBV19	-	many	TRBJ2-6	CASTRGYSGANVLTF	TGTGCCAGTACTAGGGGGTACTCTGGGGCCAACGTCCTGACTTTC
TRBV7-9	-	many	TRBJ2-7	CASSLLASEQYF	TGTGCCAGCAGCTTATTGGCTTCCGAGCAGTACTTC
TRBV11-2	-	many	TRBJ2-7	CASSQGREERWYEQYF	TGTGCCAGCAGCCAAGGCCGGGAAGAGAGGTGGTACGAGCAGTACTTC
TRBV30	-	-	TRBJ2-5	CAWSTDWETQYF	TGTGCCTGGAGTACCGATTGGGAGACCCAGTACTTC
TRBV7-9	-	-	TRBJ2-4	CASSLTSQAGRGYIQYF	TGTGCCAGCAGCTTAACGAGTCAGGCGGGACGGGGATACATTCAGTACTTC
TRBV24-1	TRBD2	many	TRBJ2-1	CATSDRSGTTYNEQFF	TGTGCCACCAGTGACCGTAGCGGGACGACCTACAATGAGCAGTTCTTC
TRBV28	TRBD2	-	TRBJ2-7	CASSPPLTSGSFEQYF	TGTGCCAGCAGTCCACCGTTGACTAGCGGGAGCTTCGAGCAGTACTTC
TRBV30	-	few	TRBJ1-3	CAWSPFIAGNTIYF	TGTGCCTGGAGCCCGTTCATAGCTGGAAACACCATATATTTT
TRBV19	TRBD2	few	TRBJ2-5	CASSIGLAGGETQYF	TGTGCCAGTAGTATAGGACTAGCGGGAGGAGAGACCCAGTACTTC
TRBV30	-	-	TRBJ1-2	CAWSPRDSLGLYGYTF	TGTGCCTGGAGTCCCCGGGACTCCTTAGGTCTCTATGGCTACACCTTC
TRBV7-2	TRBD2	many	TRBJ2-5	CASSLDAGGETQYF	TGTGCCAGCAGCTTAGACGCGGGGGGGGAGACCCAGTACTTC
TRBV9	-	-	TRBJ1-2	CASSVGDYYGYTF	TGTGCCAGCAGCGTCGGGGACTACTATGGCTACACCTTC
TRBV27	-	many	TRBJ2-5	CASSLGSVSGIQETQYF	TGTGCCAGCAGTTTAGGCTCCGTTAGCGGCATCCAAGAGACCCAGTACTTC
TRBV12-3/TRBV12-4	TRBD1	-	TRBJ2-7	CASSFTTGGLEQYF	TGTGCCAGCAGTTTCACGACAGGGGGCCTCGAGCAGTACTTC
TRBV12-3/TRBV12-4	-	many	TRBJ2-5	CASSFDLETQYF	TGTGCCAGCAGTTTCGACCTGGAGACCCAGTACTTC
TRBV2	-	many	TRBJ2-2	CASIGSLKGGMNTGELFF	TGTGCCAGCATTGGGTCTCTCAAGGGGGGGATGAACACCGGGGAGCTGTTTTTT
TRBV28	TRBD1	many	TRBJ1-6	CASSLPGQGPPLHF	TGTGCCAGCAGTTTACCGGGACAGGGGCCACCCCTCCACTTT
TRBV6-1	-	few	TRBJ2-6	CASRGVEGANVLTF	TGTGCCAGCCGCGGCGTAGAGGGGGCCAACGTCCTGACTTTC
TRBV5-1	TRBD1	many	TRBJ1-1	CASSSGTQGQEAFF	TGCGCCAGCAGCTCGGGGACACAGGGACAGGAAGCTTTCTTT